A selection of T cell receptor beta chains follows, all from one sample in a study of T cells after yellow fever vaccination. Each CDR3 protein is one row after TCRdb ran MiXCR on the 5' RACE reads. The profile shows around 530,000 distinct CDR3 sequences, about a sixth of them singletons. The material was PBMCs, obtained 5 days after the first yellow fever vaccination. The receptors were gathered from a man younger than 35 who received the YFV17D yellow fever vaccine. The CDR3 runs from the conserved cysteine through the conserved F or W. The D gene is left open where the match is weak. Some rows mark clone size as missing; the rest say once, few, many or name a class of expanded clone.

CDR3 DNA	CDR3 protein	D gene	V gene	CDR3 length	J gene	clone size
TGCGCCAGCAGCGCCACACGGAACTACGAGCAGTACTTC	CASSATRNYEQYF	.	TRBV5-1	13	TRBJ2-7	few
TGCGCCAGCAGCCACCCTGACAGGGATACTGAAGCTTTCTTT	CASSHPDRDTEAFF	TRBD1	TRBV4-3	14	TRBJ1-1	many
TGTGCCAGCAGCCCCGGACGGCCGTACAATGAGCAGTTCTTC	CASSPGRPYNEQFF	.	TRBV5-5	14	TRBJ2-1	few
TGTGCCAGCAGTTTCGGGGGTAATCAGCCCCAGCATTTT	CASSFGGNQPQHF	.	TRBV12-3/TRBV12-4	13	TRBJ1-5	many
TGTGCCAGCAGCTTAACAGTCGGCGTGGGGAACACTGAAGCTTTCTTT	CASSLTVGVGNTEAFF	.	TRBV11-2	16	TRBJ1-1	many
TGTGCCAGCAGTTACGGGGGACAGGGAGGGGGCGATGAGCAGTTCTTC	CASSYGGQGGGDEQFF	TRBD1	TRBV6-5	16	TRBJ2-1	.
TGTGCCAGCAGTGAGGACAGGGCCTATGGCTACACCTTC	CASSEDRAYGYTF	TRBD1	TRBV6-1	13	TRBJ1-2	.
TGTGCCAGCTCAGAGGCGGGACTCCAAGGCAATGAGCAGTTCTTC	CASSEAGLQGNEQFF	.	TRBV18	15	TRBJ2-1	.
TGTGCCAGCAGTGATAAACAGGGGACCGGAGATACGCAGTATTTT	CASSDKQGTGDTQYF	TRBD1	TRBV25-1	15	TRBJ2-3	.
TGTGCCAGCAGCTTACTAACAGCGAACACCGGGGAGCTGTTTTTT	CASSLLTANTGELFF	.	TRBV7-2	15	TRBJ2-2	few
TGTGCCAGCAGCTTACCCCTTGGGACTAGCGGGGGGCCGGCAGATACGCAGTATTTT	CASSLPLGTSGGPADTQYF	TRBD2	TRBV11-2	19	TRBJ2-3	.
TGCAGTGCCCTGTGGGGGGGCTCCTACAATGAGCAGTTCTTC	CSALWGGSYNEQFF	TRBD2	TRBV20-1	14	TRBJ2-1	many
TGCGCCAGCAGCTCACGACTAGCGGGCCCCCTGGAGACCCAGTACTTC	CASSSRLAGPLETQYF	TRBD2	TRBV5-1	16	TRBJ2-5	.
TGTGCCAGCAGCGTGGGACAGAGGAGCGTGGATACGCAGTATTTT	CASSVGQRSVDTQYF	TRBD1	TRBV9	15	TRBJ2-3	.
TGTGCCAGCAGCATCGGGTACACAGATACGCAGTATTTT	CASSIGYTDTQYF	.	TRBV11-2	13	TRBJ2-3	.
TGTGCCACCAGCAGAGACTTACTCTATGGCTACACCTTC	CATSRDLLYGYTF	.	TRBV15	13	TRBJ1-2	.
TGTGCCAGCAGCGCAGCAGTCTCCGCGGTCACAGATACGCAGTATTTT	CASSAAVSAVTDTQYF	.	TRBV13	16	TRBJ2-3	.
TGTGCCAGCAGTGTGGAGGGTAGCAATCAGCCCCAGCATTTT	CASSVEGSNQPQHF	.	TRBV2	14	TRBJ1-5	.
TGCGCCAGCAGCTGGCCCCGGGACAGCGGTCGGAATGAGCAGTTCTTC	CASSWPRDSGRNEQFF	TRBD1	TRBV5-1	16	TRBJ2-1	.
TGCAGCGTTGTCCCCACAGATACGCAGTATTTT	CSVVPTDTQYF	.	TRBV29-1	11	TRBJ2-3	.
TGTGCCAGCAACTTAGGGTCACGGCCCTATGGCTACACCTTC	CASNLGSRPYGYTF	.	TRBV7-2	14	TRBJ1-2	few
TGTGCCAGCAGTCAGGCAGGGATCTACAATGAGCAGTTCTTC	CASSQAGIYNEQFF	.	TRBV27	14	TRBJ2-1	few
TGCGCCAGCAGCTCGGACAGCCCTAATGAGCAGTTCTTC	CASSSDSPNEQFF	.	TRBV5-1	13	TRBJ2-1	.
TGCGCCAGCAGCCTGTTGGTGGCCGGAGGGACAGGCCGTGGCTACACCTTC	CASSLLVAGGTGRGYTF	TRBD1	TRBV5-1	17	TRBJ1-2	few
TGCGCCAGCAGCCCCGGCACAGGGGGCGGAACAGATACGCAGTATTTT	CASSPGTGGGTDTQYF	TRBD1	TRBV5-1	16	TRBJ2-3	.
TGCGCCAGCAGCCAAGATCCCCGGGCAAGCTCACCCCTCCACTTT	CASSQDPRASSPLHF	.	TRBV4-1	15	TRBJ1-6	many
TGTGCCAGCAGCCAAGAACTAGGGGACAATGAGCAGTTCTTC	CASSQELGDNEQFF	.	TRBV4-2	14	TRBJ2-1	.
TGTGCCAGCAGCTCCAGGACTCAGGCAGATACGCAGTATTTT	CASSSRTQADTQYF	.	TRBV5-4	14	TRBJ2-3	.
TGTGCCAGCAGTGCGGGTTCGAGCTCCTACAATGAGCAGTTCTTC	CASSAGSSSYNEQFF	.	TRBV25-1	15	TRBJ2-1	few
TGTGCCAGCACCCCTGCCGGGACTATTCGCACAGATACGCAGTATTTT	CASTPAGTIRTDTQYF	TRBD2	TRBV12-3/TRBV12-4	16	TRBJ2-3	few
TGCGCCAGCAGCCCTAGGGACTTAGAGACCCAGTACTTC	CASSPRDLETQYF	.	TRBV5-1	13	TRBJ2-5	.